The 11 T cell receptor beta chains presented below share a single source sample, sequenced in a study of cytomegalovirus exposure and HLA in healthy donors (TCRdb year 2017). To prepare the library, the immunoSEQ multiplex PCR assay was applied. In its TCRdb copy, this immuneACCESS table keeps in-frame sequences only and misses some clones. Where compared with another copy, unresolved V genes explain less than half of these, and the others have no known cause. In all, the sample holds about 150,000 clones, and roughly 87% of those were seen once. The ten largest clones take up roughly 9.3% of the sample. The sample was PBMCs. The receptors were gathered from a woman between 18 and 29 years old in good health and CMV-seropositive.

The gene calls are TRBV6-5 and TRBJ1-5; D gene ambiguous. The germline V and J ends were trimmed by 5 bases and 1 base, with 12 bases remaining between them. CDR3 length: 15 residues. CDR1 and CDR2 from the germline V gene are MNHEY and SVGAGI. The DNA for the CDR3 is TGTGCCAGCAGTCCGGTGCGAGGGAGCAATCAGCCCCAGCATTTT. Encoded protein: CASSPVRGSNQPQHF.

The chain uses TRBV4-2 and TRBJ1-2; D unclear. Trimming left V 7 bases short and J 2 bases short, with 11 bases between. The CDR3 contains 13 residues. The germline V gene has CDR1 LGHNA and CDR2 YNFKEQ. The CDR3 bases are TGTGCCAGCACCTCAGGAGGAAACTATGGCTACACCTTC. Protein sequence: CASTSGGNYGYTF.

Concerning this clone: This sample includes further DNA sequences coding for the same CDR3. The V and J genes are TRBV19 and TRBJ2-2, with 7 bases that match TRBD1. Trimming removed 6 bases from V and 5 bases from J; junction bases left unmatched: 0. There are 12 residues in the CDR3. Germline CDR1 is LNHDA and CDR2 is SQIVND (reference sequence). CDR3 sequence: CASRQGTGELFF. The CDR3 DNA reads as TGTGCCAGTAGACAGGGGACCGGGGAGCTGTTTTTT. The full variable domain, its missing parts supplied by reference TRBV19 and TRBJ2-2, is DGGITQSPKYLFRKEGQNVTLSCEQNLNHDAMYWYRQDPGQGLRLIYYSQIVNDFQKGDIAEGYSVSREKKESFPLTVTSAQKNPTAFYLCASRQGTGELFFGEGSRLTVL.

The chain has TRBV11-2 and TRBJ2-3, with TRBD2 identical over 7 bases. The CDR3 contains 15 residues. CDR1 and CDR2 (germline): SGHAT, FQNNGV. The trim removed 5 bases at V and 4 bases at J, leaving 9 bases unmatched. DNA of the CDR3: TGTGCCAGCAGCCAAACCGGGGGAGGGGCAGATACGCAGTATTTT. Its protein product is CASSQTGGGADTQYF.

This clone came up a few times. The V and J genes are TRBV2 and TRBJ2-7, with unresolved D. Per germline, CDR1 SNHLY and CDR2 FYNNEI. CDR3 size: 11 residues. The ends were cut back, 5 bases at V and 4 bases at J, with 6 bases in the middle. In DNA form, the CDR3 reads TGTGCCAGCAGTCTAAAGTACGAGCAGTACTTC. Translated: CASSLKYEQYF. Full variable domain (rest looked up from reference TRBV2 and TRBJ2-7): EPEVTQTPSHQVTQMGQEVILRCVPISNHLYFYWYRQILGQKVEFLVSFYNNEISEKSEIFDDQFSVERPDGSNFTLKIRSTKLEDSAMYFCASSLKYEQYFGPGTRLTVT.

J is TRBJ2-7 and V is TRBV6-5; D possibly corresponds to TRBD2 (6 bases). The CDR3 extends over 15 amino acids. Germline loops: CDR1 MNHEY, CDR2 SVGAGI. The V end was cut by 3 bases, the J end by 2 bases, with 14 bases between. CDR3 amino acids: CASSYPRDPTYEQYF. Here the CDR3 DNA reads TGTGCCAGCAGTTATCCGCGGGACCCAACCTACGAGCAGTACTTC.

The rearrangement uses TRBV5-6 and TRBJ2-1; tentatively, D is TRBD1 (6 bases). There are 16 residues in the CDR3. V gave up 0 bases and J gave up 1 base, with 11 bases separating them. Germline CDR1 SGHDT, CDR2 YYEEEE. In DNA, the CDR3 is TGTGCCAGCAGCTTGGCCACAGGGATGTCCTACAATGAGCAGTTCTTC. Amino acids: CASSLATGMSYNEQFF.

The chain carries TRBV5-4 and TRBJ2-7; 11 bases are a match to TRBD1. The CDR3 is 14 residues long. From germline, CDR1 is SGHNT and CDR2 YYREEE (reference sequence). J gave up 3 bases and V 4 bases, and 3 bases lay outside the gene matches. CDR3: CASSPGTGGYEQYF. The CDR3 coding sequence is TGTGCCAGCAGCCCAGGGACAGGGGGCTACGAGCAGTACTTC.

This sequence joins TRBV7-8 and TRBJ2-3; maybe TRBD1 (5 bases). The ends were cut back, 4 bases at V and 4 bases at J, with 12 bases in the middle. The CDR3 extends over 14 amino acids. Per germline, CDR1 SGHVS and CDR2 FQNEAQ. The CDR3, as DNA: TGTGCCAGCAGCTGGGAACAGGCGGCAGATACGCAGTATTTT. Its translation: CASSWEQAADTQYF.

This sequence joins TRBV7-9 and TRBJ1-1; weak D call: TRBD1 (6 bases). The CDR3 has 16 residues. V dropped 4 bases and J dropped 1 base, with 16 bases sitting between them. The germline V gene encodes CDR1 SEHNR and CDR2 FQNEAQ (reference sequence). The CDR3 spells CASSYKRRGQNTEAFF. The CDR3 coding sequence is TGTGCCAGCAGCTACAAGAGACGGGGACAGAACACTGAAGCTTTCTTT.

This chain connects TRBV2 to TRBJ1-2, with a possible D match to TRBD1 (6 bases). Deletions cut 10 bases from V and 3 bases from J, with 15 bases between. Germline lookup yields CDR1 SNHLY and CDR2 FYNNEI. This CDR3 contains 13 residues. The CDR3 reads CATKDKGDYGYTF. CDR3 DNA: TGTGCCACCAAGGACAAGGGGGACTATGGCTACACCTTC.